This T cell receptor beta chain was obtained from a study of shared clonotypes between healthy human individuals. Regarding this clone: Its specificity is unknown.

The CDR3 extends over 14 amino acids. The germline V gene has CDR1 LNHDA and CDR2 SQIVND (reference sequence). Trimming shortened V by 5 bases and J by 11 bases, and 19 bases separated the two germline ends. Study-wide findings and caveats: A handful of donors had about 5% of their naive CD4 clonotypes in common.

Adult Caucasians living in Nashville, Tennessee made up all of the donors. Assay: immunoSEQ multiplex PCR; the TCRdb copy retains only in-frame clones and omits some. There are about 1 million clones in the sample; roughly 80% occur only once, and 1.4% lies in the top ten. The sample taken for sequencing was memory CD4+ T cells sorted from blood. Subset given: CD45RA-negative fraction. The chain combines TRBV19 with TRBJ2-1; a possible D gene is TRBD1 (5 bases). The TCR was taken from a man aged 18 to 30 in good health. The CDR3 nucleotides read TGTGCCAGTAGTGCCCAAACTGGGCCAGGGAAGCAGTTCTTC. This translates into CASSAQTGPGKQFF. Filled out from reference TRBV19 and TRBJ2-1, the complete variable domain reads DGGITQSPKYLFRKEGQNVTLSCEQNLNHDAMYWYRQDPGQGLRLIYYSQIVNDFQKGDIAEGYSVSREKKESFPLTVTSAQKNPTAFYLCASSAQTGPGKQFFGPGTRLTVL.